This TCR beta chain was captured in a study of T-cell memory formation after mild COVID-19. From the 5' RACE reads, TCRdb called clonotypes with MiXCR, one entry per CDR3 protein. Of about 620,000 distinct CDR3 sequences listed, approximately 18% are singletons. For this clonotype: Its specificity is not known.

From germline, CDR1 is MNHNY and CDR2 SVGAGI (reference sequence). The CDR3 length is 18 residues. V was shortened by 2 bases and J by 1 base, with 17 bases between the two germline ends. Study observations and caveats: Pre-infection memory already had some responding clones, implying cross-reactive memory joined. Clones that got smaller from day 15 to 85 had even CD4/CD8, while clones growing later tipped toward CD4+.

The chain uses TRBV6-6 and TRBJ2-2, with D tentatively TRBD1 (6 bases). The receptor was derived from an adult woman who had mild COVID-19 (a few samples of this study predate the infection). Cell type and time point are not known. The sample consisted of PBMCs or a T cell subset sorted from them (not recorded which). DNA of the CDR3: TGTGCCAGCAGTTACCCCCCCAACAGGGTACTGAACACCGGGGAGCTGTTTTTT. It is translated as CASSYPPNRVLNTGELFF.